One and the same sample provided the 10 T cell receptor beta chains below, sequenced in a study of cytomegalovirus exposure and HLA in healthy donors (dated by TCRdb to 2015 to 2018). Library preparation used the immunoSEQ multiplex PCR assay. For the multiplex PCR, a mixture combining 60 forward primers for TCR Vbeta segments and 13 reverse primers for TCR Jbeta segments was used. TCRdb stores this immuneACCESS table with in-frame sequences only. Part of the clones is absent; in the studies checked, under half of the shortfall reflects unresolved V genes, and no reason is known for the rest. Counted in this sample were some 150,000 clones; 60% to 70% of them appeared once. The top ten clones comprise 7% to 8.5% of the sample. The source material was PBMCs. The receptor set was obtained from a woman aged 55-69 years in good health and CMV-seropositive.

This clone turned up a few times. The V call is TRBV5-6, the J call TRBJ2-7; D is possibly TRBD2 (5 bases). The germline V gene has CDR1 SGHDT and CDR2 YYEEEE. The CDR3 runs to 13 residues. Deletions cut 2 bases from V and 3 bases from J, with 9 bases between. The CDR3 sequence is CASSLLGSYEQYF. The DNA for the CDR3 is TGTGCCAGCAGCTTACTAGGAAGCTACGAGCAGTACTTC.

V gene TRBV10-3 combines with J gene TRBJ2-7; 8 positions agree with TRBD1. The germline CDR1 and CDR2 sequences are ENHRY and SYGVKD. J gave up 3 bases and V 2 bases, and 3 bases lay outside the gene matches. This CDR3 spans 14 amino acids. DNA for the CDR3: TGTGCCATCAGTGAGCCAACAGGGGGCTACGAGCAGTACTTC. Its translation: CAISEPTGGYEQYF.

V usage is TRBV4-1 and J usage is TRBJ2-5, with 14 bases aligning to TRBD2. With 3 bases clipped from V and 5 bases from J, the junction kept 5 bases outside the gene matches. This CDR3 region has 16 residues. Per germline, CDR1 MGHRA and CDR2 YSYEKL. CDR3 nucleotide sequence: TGCGCCAGCAGCCAGCGACTAGCGGGAGGGTCGGAGACCCAGTACTTC. Protein sequence: CASSQRLAGGSETQYF.

The V call is TRBV10-2, the J call TRBJ2-1; unclear D gene. Between the trimmed V and J ends, which lost 8 bases and 3 bases, there was a span of 17 bases. This CDR3 contains 15 residues. Looked up from germline, CDR1 is WSHSY and CDR2 is SAAADI. The CDR3 sequence is CASLNAASVYNEQFF. The CDR3 DNA reads TGCGCCAGCCTCAACGCAGCGAGCGTCTACAATGAGCAGTTCTTC.

The chain has TRBV19 and TRBJ2-1, with 13 bases lining up with TRBD2. CDR3 size: 15 residues. J was trimmed by 8 bases and V by 5 bases; bases with no gene match: 6. Germline lookup yields CDR1 LNHDA and CDR2 SQIVND (reference sequence). DNA of the CDR3: TGTGCCAGTAGTGAAGGGACTAGCGGGACGGATGAGCAGTTCTTC. Translated: CASSEGTSGTDEQFF.

The CDR3 region is CASSRRDSNQPQHF. Written as DNA, the CDR3 is TGTGCCAGCAGCCGACGGGATAGCAATCAGCCCCAGCATTTT. The chain uses TRBV7-9 and TRBJ1-5; no reliable D call. This CDR3 contains 14 residues. Trimming took off 5 bases at V and 0 bases at J, with 8 bases between the two ends. CDR1 is SEHNR and CDR2 is FQNEAQ in the germline V gene (reference sequence).

V gene TRBV5-1 combines with J gene TRBJ1-1; maybe TRBD1 (5 bases). Germline V gene lookup returns CDR1 SGHRS and CDR2 YFSETQ. There are 15 residues in the CDR3. Trimming pared 6 bases from V and 3 bases from J, leaving 18 bases between. The CDR3 bases are TGCGCCAGCACGATATCCCGCGACAGCCACACTGAAGCTTTCTTT. Protein: CASTISRDSHTEAFF.

In this sample, this clone turned up a few times. The rearrangement joins TRBV7-2 to TRBJ1-5; no clear D. V was clipped by 4 bases and J by 2 bases, with 9 bases between them. Germline values: CDR1 SGHTA, CDR2 FQGNSA. The CDR3 is 14 amino acids. CDR3 nucleotide sequence: TGTGCCAGCAGCTCGAAGGCGGGCAATCAGCCCCAGCATTTT. Protein sequence: CASSSKAGNQPQHF.

The chain recombines TRBV19 with TRBJ1-4; D not resolved. V dropped 8 bases and J dropped 8 bases, with 15 bases sitting between them. The CDR3 is 13 amino acids. The germline V gene has CDR1 LNHDA and CDR2 SQIVND (reference sequence). The CDR3 coding sequence is TGTGCCAGTTCCCTAGCGGGGAGCGAAAAACTGTTTTTT. It yields the protein CASSLAGSEKLFF.

This chain connects TRBV7-9 to TRBJ1-2; D uncertain. Germline V gene data show CDR1 as SEHNR and CDR2 as FQNEAQ (reference sequence). CDR3 size: 11 residues. Trimming cost V 2 bases and J 8 bases, with 6 bases left between them. This CDR3 reads CASSLREGYTF. For the CDR3, the DNA is TGTGCCAGCAGCTTAAGGGAGGGCTACACCTTC.